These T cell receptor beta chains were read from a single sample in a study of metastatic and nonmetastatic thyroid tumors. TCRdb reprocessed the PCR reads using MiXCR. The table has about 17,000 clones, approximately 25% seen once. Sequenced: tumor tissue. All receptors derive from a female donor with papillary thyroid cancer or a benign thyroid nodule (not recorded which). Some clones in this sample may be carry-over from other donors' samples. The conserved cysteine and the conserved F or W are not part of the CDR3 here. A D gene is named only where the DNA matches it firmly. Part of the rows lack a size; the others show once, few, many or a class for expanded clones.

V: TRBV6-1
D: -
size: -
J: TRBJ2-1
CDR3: ASSAFGAGASNLYNEQF

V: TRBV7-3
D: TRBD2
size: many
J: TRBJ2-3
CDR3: ASSSSGGGTDTQY

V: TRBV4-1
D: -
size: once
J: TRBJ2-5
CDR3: ASGRDHLGETKY

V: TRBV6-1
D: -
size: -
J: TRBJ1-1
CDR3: ASGREEFTEAF

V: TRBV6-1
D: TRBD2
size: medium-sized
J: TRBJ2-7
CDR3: ASRSSGSSYEQY

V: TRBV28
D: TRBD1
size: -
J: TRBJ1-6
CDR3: ASRTTGANYNSPLH

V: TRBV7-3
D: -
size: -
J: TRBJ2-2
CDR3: ASSSSGSPANTGELF

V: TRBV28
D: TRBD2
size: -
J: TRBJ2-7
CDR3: ASRTPSGGGEQY

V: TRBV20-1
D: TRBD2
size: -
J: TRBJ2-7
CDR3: SAYVAGYEQY

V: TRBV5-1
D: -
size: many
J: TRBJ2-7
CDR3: ASSLVGDSHSYEQY

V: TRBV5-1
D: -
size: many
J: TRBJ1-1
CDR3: ASRSGGTEAF

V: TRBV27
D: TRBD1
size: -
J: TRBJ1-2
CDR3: ASSLRTGGGRNYGYT

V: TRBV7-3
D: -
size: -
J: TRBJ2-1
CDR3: ASSFRQGLRNEQF

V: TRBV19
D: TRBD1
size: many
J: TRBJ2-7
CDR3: ASSRGGGFSSYEQY

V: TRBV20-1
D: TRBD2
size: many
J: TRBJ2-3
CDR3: SARDLLAGPTADTQY

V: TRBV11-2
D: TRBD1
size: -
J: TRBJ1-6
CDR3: ASSWSGTGAAPLH

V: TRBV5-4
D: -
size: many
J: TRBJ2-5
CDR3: ASSSPYQETQY

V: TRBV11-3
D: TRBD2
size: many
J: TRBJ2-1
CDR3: ASSRGLAGGYNEQF

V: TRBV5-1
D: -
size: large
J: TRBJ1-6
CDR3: ASSLLGPSPLH

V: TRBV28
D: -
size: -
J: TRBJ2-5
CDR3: ASRPAVIKETQY

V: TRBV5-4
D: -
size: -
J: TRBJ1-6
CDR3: ASSQRTGVGSPLH

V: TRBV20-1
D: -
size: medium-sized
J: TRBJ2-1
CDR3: SAGYSALDEQF

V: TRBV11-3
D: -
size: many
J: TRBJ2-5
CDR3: ASSFGGQETQY

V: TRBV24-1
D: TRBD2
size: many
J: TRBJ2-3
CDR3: ATSDSGTSGSLGTDTQY

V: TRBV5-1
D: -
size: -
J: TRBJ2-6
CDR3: ASSLAGGAGANVLT

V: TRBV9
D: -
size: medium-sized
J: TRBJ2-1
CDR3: ASSVAQDPYNEQF

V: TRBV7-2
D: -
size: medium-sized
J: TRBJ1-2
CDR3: ASSLESHRSYGYT

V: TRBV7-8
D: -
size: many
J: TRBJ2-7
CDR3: ASSLAHWTEFYEQY

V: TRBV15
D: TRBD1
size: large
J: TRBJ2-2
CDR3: ATSIDRDGTGELF

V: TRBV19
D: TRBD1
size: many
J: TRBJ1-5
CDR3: ASSIAGTGVSNQPQH

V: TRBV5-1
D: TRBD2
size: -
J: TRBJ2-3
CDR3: ASSASTSGGTDTQY

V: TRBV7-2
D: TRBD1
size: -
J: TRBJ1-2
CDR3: ASSPGGRGPPRAR

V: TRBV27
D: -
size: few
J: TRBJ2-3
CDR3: ASSFRRLVLTDTQY

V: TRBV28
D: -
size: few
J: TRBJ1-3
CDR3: ASSCVYRGNTIY

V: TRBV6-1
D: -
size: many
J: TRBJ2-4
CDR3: ASSEWWLAKNIQY

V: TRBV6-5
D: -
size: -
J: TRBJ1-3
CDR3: ASSSRSFGNTIY

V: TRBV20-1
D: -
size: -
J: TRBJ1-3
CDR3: SARGAFRGNTIY

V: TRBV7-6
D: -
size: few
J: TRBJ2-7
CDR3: ASSTGTEQY

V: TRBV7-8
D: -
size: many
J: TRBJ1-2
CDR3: ASSFGGVSGYT

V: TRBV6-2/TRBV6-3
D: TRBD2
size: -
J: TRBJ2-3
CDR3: ASGPGSGRDTQY

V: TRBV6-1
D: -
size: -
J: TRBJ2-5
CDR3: ASKIRGWQETQC

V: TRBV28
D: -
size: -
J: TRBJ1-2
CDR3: ASSVQGGNGYT

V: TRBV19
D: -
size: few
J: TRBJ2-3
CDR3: ASSPGFQTDTQY

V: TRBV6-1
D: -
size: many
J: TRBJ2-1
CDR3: AINRDSRVGEQF

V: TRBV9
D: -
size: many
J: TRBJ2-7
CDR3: ASSVGMGYYEQY

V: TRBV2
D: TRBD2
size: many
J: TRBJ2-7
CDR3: ASSWTSKYEQY